A selection of T cell receptor beta chains follows, all from one sample in a study of T cells in Graves' hyperthyroidism and ophthalmopathy. TCRdb redid the calling of the multiplex PCR reads with MiXCR, one entry per CDR3 protein. The table shows roughly 500,000 distinct CDR3 sequences, with 46% occurring only once. The sample was peripheral blood or thyroid tissue (not recorded which). The receptors here all came from an adult woman with Graves' disease, either hyperthyroidism or ophthalmopathy (not recorded which). CDR3s include the opening cysteine and the closing phenylalanine or tryptophan. The D gene is left open where the match is weak. Rows give clone size only sometimes, using once, few, many, or a class for an expanded clone.

j_gene: TRBJ2-7; d_gene: NA; v_gene: TRBV9; abundance: NA; CDR3nt: TGTGCCAGCTCACCATTCGGGGACGAGCAGTACTTC; CDR3aa: CASSPFGDEQYF
j_gene: TRBJ1-4; d_gene: TRBD1; v_gene: TRBV20-1; abundance: many; CDR3nt: TGCAGTGCTAGATCCGGGACAGGGAATGAAAAACTGTTTTTT; CDR3aa: CSARSGTGNEKLFF
j_gene: TRBJ2-2; d_gene: NA; v_gene: TRBV5-6; abundance: NA; CDR3nt: TGTGCCAGCAGCTTGGTTGCGGGGTCATCCCCCGGGGAGCTGTTTTTT; CDR3aa: CASSLVAGSSPGELFF
j_gene: TRBJ2-7; d_gene: TRBD2; v_gene: TRBV2; abundance: many; CDR3nt: TGTGCCAGCAGACGGACTAGCGGGATCGGTTACGAGCAGTACTTC; CDR3aa: CASRRTSGIGYEQYF
j_gene: TRBJ1-6; d_gene: NA; v_gene: TRBV7-9; abundance: few; CDR3nt: TGTGCCAGCAGCGCACAGGGCGGATCACCCCTCCACTTT; CDR3aa: CASSAQGGSPLHF
j_gene: TRBJ2-1; d_gene: TRBD1; v_gene: TRBV5-6; abundance: few; CDR3nt: TGTGCCAGCAGCTTTGACAGGGGATCGAACAATGAGCAGTTCTTC; CDR3aa: CASSFDRGSNNEQFF
j_gene: TRBJ1-2; d_gene: NA; v_gene: TRBV6-1; abundance: few; CDR3nt: TGTGCCAGCAGTGAAGCCCCAGGAAGCTATGGCTACACCTTC; CDR3aa: CASSEAPGSYGYTF
j_gene: TRBJ2-7; d_gene: NA; v_gene: TRBV20-1; abundance: NA; CDR3nt: TGCAGTGCCGCAAAGGGCGGGGCTGGGCACGAGCAGTACTTC; CDR3aa: CSAAKGGAGHEQYF
j_gene: TRBJ2-5; d_gene: TRBD2; v_gene: TRBV7-2; abundance: NA; CDR3nt: TGTGCCAGCAGCTTCGGGGGGGAACCTCAGCCCCAGTACTTC; CDR3aa: CASSFGGEPQPQYF
j_gene: TRBJ2-5; d_gene: TRBD2; v_gene: TRBV7-9; abundance: NA; CDR3nt: TGTGCCAGCAGCTTGTGGGGCGAAGGGACTAGCGGAAAAGAGACCCAGTACTTC; CDR3aa: CASSLWGEGTSGKETQYF
j_gene: TRBJ1-2; d_gene: NA; v_gene: TRBV7-2; abundance: many; CDR3nt: TGTGCCAGCAGCTTATCTCCTTATGACTATGGCTACACCTTC; CDR3aa: CASSLSPYDYGYTF
j_gene: TRBJ1-3; d_gene: TRBD1; v_gene: TRBV7-8; abundance: many; CDR3nt: TGTGCCAGCAGACCGACAGGGACTGGAAACACCATATATTTT; CDR3aa: CASRPTGTGNTIYF
j_gene: TRBJ2-5; d_gene: TRBD2; v_gene: TRBV12-3/TRBV12-4; abundance: many; CDR3nt: TGTGCCAGCAGTTTCGGACTAGGGTACCAAGAGACCCAGTACTTC; CDR3aa: CASSFGLGYQETQYF
j_gene: TRBJ2-7; d_gene: NA; v_gene: TRBV7-8; abundance: many; CDR3nt: TGTGCCAGCAGCCTGCCAGGCCGGGTTTACGAGCAGTACTTC; CDR3aa: CASSLPGRVYEQYF
j_gene: TRBJ2-7; d_gene: NA; v_gene: TRBV9; abundance: NA; CDR3nt: TGTGCCAGCAGCGCCACGGAAGCGGTTAGCTCCTACGAGCAGTACTTC; CDR3aa: CASSATEAVSSYEQYF
j_gene: TRBJ1-2; d_gene: NA; v_gene: TRBV6-5; abundance: NA; CDR3nt: TGTGCCAGCAGTCTTTCCGGGGCAGGGACGTATGGCTACACCTTC; CDR3aa: CASSLSGAGTYGYTF
j_gene: TRBJ1-5; d_gene: NA; v_gene: TRBV7-2; abundance: few; CDR3nt: TGTGCCAGCAGCTTAGGACAGGCCGATAGCAATCAGCCCCAGCATTTT; CDR3aa: CASSLGQADSNQPQHF
j_gene: TRBJ2-7; d_gene: NA; v_gene: TRBV7-8; abundance: NA; CDR3nt: TGTGCCAGCAGCTGGGGACAATCCTACGAGCAGTACTTC; CDR3aa: CASSWGQSYEQYF
j_gene: TRBJ2-7; d_gene: NA; v_gene: TRBV2; abundance: many; CDR3nt: TGTGCCAGCAGTGTTGACCGTGGATACGAGCAGTACTTC; CDR3aa: CASSVDRGYEQYF
j_gene: TRBJ1-2; d_gene: TRBD1; v_gene: TRBV10-3; abundance: once; CDR3nt: TGTGCTATCAGGTCGGACAGGGGGACAAGCGGCTACACCTTC; CDR3aa: CAIRSDRGTSGYTF
j_gene: TRBJ2-2; d_gene: NA; v_gene: TRBV6-2/TRBV6-3; abundance: once; CDR3nt: TGTGCCAGCACAAGACAGGAGCTGTTTTTT; CDR3aa: CASTRQELFF
j_gene: TRBJ2-6; d_gene: NA; v_gene: TRBV9; abundance: NA; CDR3nt: TGTGCCAGCAGCGTACTACCCCAAGTCTCCTCTGGGGCCAACGTCCTGACTTTC; CDR3aa: CASSVLPQVSSGANVLTF
j_gene: TRBJ1-5; d_gene: NA; v_gene: TRBV29-1; abundance: NA; CDR3nt: TGCAGCGTTGAAGGGGCCCAGCATTTT; CDR3aa: CSVEGAQHF
j_gene: TRBJ2-7; d_gene: NA; v_gene: TRBV2; abundance: once; CDR3nt: TGTGCCAGCAGTCCAAGGAACTCCTACAATGAGCAGTACTTC; CDR3aa: CASSPRNSYNEQYF
j_gene: TRBJ2-3; d_gene: NA; v_gene: TRBV11-2; abundance: NA; CDR3nt: TGTGCCAGCAGCCCGTCCAGGGGCGAGGGTACGCAGTATTTT; CDR3aa: CASSPSRGEGTQYF
j_gene: TRBJ2-7; d_gene: TRBD1; v_gene: TRBV5-1; abundance: few; CDR3nt: TGCGCCAGCAGACCCGGGACAGGAGGTTACGAGCAGTACTTC; CDR3aa: CASRPGTGGYEQYF
j_gene: TRBJ1-5; d_gene: TRBD1; v_gene: TRBV2; abundance: NA; CDR3nt: TGTGCCAGCAGTGAGCAAGGGGGCACCGTGGATCAGCCCCAGCATTTT; CDR3aa: CASSEQGGTVDQPQHF
j_gene: TRBJ1-2; d_gene: NA; v_gene: TRBV7-2; abundance: NA; CDR3nt: TGTGCCAGCAGTTTCGAGGCAGCCGTGGGAGGCTACACCTTC; CDR3aa: CASSFEAAVGGYTF
j_gene: TRBJ2-7; d_gene: NA; v_gene: TRBV27; abundance: NA; CDR3nt: TGTGCCAGCAGTTTCTTCAGCCTTAATCACTTC; CDR3aa: CASSFFSLNHF
j_gene: TRBJ1-4; d_gene: TRBD1; v_gene: TRBV25-1; abundance: few; CDR3nt: TGTGCCAGCAGTGACTCGCGACAGGGCCATTATTACGAAAAACTGTTTTTT; CDR3aa: CASSDSRQGHYYEKLFF
j_gene: TRBJ1-1; d_gene: NA; v_gene: TRBV3-1; abundance: many; CDR3nt: TGTGCCAGCAGCCAGCTACCGGGGCGGTTGGCTTTCTTT; CDR3aa: CASSQLPGRLAFF
j_gene: TRBJ1-2; d_gene: NA; v_gene: TRBV10-2; abundance: NA; CDR3nt: TGTGCCAGCAGTGGGCTACCCGGCATGGGGGGATATGGCTACACCTTC; CDR3aa: CASSGLPGMGGYGYTF
j_gene: TRBJ1-2; d_gene: TRBD1; v_gene: TRBV10-2; abundance: NA; CDR3nt: TGCGCCAGCAGTGCGGACAGGGTGAACTTAGGCTACACCTTC; CDR3aa: CASSADRVNLGYTF
j_gene: TRBJ2-7; d_gene: TRBD1; v_gene: TRBV7-6; abundance: many; CDR3nt: TGTGCCAGCAGTCCATGGACAGGGGGCATTTCCAATGAGCAGTACTTC; CDR3aa: CASSPWTGGISNEQYF
j_gene: TRBJ2-5; d_gene: TRBD1; v_gene: TRBV5-1; abundance: NA; CDR3nt: TGCGCCAGCAGCTTGGCAGGACAGGGACTCCAAGAGACCCAGTACTTC; CDR3aa: CASSLAGQGLQETQYF
j_gene: TRBJ1-1; d_gene: NA; v_gene: TRBV10-2; abundance: NA; CDR3nt: TGCGCCACCACGATCGGGACGAACACTGAAGCTTTCTTT; CDR3aa: CATTIGTNTEAFF
j_gene: TRBJ1-4; d_gene: TRBD1; v_gene: TRBV19; abundance: NA; CDR3nt: TGTGCCAGTAGTTCTGGACGGACAGGGAATGAAAAACTGTTTTTT; CDR3aa: CASSSGRTGNEKLFF
j_gene: TRBJ2-6; d_gene: TRBD1; v_gene: TRBV2; abundance: NA; CDR3nt: TGTGCCAGCTTCCGGGACAGGGGATCTGGGGCCAACGTCCTGACTTTC; CDR3aa: CASFRDRGSGANVLTF
j_gene: TRBJ1-1; d_gene: NA; v_gene: TRBV10-3; abundance: NA; CDR3nt: TGTGCCATCAGTGAGGATACTGAAGCTCTCTTT; CDR3aa: CAISEDTEALF
j_gene: TRBJ2-7; d_gene: NA; v_gene: TRBV3-1; abundance: NA; CDR3nt: TGTGCCAGCAGCCAAGGCGGACTATATTCCTACGAGCAGTACTTC; CDR3aa: CASSQGGLYSYEQYF
j_gene: TRBJ1-2; d_gene: NA; v_gene: TRBV10-3; abundance: once; CDR3nt: TGTGCCATCAGTGAGCGTCCCGAAAATGGCTACACCTTC; CDR3aa: CAISERPENGYTF
j_gene: TRBJ1-5; d_gene: NA; v_gene: TRBV29-1; abundance: many; CDR3nt: TGCAGCGTTGGGGGGGGGCCGGAGCCCCAGCATTTT; CDR3aa: CSVGGGPEPQHF
j_gene: TRBJ2-5; d_gene: TRBD1; v_gene: TRBV29-1; abundance: NA; CDR3nt: TGCAGCGTTGTAAGGGGACAGGCACAAGAGACCCAGTACTTC; CDR3aa: CSVVRGQAQETQYF
j_gene: TRBJ2-7; d_gene: NA; v_gene: TRBV20-1; abundance: many; CDR3nt: TGCAGTGCAGAAAGCCATCCAGTAACCTACGAGCAGTACTTC; CDR3aa: CSAESHPVTYEQYF
j_gene: TRBJ1-2; d_gene: TRBD1; v_gene: TRBV2; abundance: few; CDR3nt: TGTGCCAGCAGTTCTTGGGACAGAGAGGGTGATGGCTACACCTTC; CDR3aa: CASSSWDREGDGYTF
j_gene: TRBJ1-4; d_gene: TRBD1; v_gene: TRBV25-1; abundance: few; CDR3nt: TGTGCCAGCAGTGAGGACAGGACAACTAATGAAAAACTGTTTTTT; CDR3aa: CASSEDRTTNEKLFF
j_gene: TRBJ1-5; d_gene: TRBD1; v_gene: TRBV7-8; abundance: many; CDR3nt: TGTGCCAGCAGCTCTGGACCGGACAGGACCAATCAGCCCCAGCATTTT; CDR3aa: CASSSGPDRTNQPQHF
j_gene: TRBJ1-5; d_gene: NA; v_gene: TRBV12-3/TRBV12-4; abundance: NA; CDR3nt: TGTGCCAGCAGATCCGGGACTGCAAAGGATCAGCCCCAGCATTTT; CDR3aa: CASRSGTAKDQPQHF